Listed here is a single TCR beta chain. The data are from a study of blood T cell repertoires in COVID-19. As for the study in general: Sources were T cells, B-cell-depleted T cells, or PBMCs; the material itself was cDNA or gDNA.

Per the original data handling: Estimation of nucleated cell counts relied on the amplification of reference gene primers. Sequencing was performed with immunoSEQ multiplex PCR; in TCRdb, only in-frame clones are kept and a portion is missing. V, J and clone size reflect that table, while D and trimming were determined from the DNA. The sample has some 150,000 clones, about 89% seen once. Germline V CDR1 and CDR2: SGHDT, YYEEEE. The CDR3 length is 14 residues. V dropped 6 bases and J dropped 4 bases, with 14 bases sitting between them. The chain recombines TRBV5-6 with TRBJ1-3; D may be TRBD1 (6 bases). This sequence was found in a man in his fifties or sixties with active COVID-19. What was sequenced was peripheral blood. The CDR3 here is CASNDRGAGNTIYF. In nucleotides, the CDR3 is TGTGCCAGCAACGATCGGGGGGCCGGAAACACCATATATTTT.